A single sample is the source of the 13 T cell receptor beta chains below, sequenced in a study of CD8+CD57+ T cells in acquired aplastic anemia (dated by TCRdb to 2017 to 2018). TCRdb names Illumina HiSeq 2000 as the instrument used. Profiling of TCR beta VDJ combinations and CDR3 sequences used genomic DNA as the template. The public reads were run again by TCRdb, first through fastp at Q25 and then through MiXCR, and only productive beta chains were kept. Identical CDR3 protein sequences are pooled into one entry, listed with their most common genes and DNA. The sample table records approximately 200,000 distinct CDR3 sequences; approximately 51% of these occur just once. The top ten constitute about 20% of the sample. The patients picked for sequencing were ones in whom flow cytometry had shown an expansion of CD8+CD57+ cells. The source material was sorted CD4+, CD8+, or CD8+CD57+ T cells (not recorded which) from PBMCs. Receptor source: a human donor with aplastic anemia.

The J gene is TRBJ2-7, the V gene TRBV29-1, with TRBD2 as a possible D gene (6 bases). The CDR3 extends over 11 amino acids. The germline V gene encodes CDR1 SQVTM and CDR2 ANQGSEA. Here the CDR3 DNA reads TGCAAACATGCCGGGGGAAACGAGCAGTACTTC. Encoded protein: CKHAGGNEQYF.

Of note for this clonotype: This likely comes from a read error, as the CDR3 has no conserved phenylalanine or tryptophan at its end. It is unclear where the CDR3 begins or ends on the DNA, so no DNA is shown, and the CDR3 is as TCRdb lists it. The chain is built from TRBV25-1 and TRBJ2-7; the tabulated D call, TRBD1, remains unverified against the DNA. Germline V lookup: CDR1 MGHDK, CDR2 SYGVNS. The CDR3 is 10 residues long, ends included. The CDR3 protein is CASSGARQPI.

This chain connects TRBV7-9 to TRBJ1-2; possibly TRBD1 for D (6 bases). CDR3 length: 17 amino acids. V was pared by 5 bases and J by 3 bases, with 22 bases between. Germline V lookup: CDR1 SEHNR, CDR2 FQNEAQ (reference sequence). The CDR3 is CASSASTRGGRDYGYTF. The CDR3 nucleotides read TGTGCCAGCAGCGCCTCCACGCGGGGGGGCCGGGACTATGGCTACACCTTC.

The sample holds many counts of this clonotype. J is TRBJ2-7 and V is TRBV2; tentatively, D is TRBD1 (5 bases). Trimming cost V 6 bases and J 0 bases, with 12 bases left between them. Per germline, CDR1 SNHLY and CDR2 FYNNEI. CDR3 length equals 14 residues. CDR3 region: CASSSTTASYEQYF. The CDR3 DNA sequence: TGTGCCAGCAGCTCTACGACAGCCTCCTACGAGCAGTACTTC.

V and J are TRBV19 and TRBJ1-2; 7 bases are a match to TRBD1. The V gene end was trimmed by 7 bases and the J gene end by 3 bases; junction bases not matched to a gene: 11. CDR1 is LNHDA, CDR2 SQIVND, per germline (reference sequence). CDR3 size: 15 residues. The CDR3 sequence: CASNKMGQRDYGYTF. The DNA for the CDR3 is TGTGCCAGTAACAAAATGGGACAGAGAGACTATGGCTACACCTTC.

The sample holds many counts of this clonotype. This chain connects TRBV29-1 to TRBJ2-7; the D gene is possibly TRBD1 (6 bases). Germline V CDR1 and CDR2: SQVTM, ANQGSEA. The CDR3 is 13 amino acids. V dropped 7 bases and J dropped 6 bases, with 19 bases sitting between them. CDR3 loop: CSAVLIGTPEQYF. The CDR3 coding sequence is TGCAGCGCTGTTCTGATCGGGACACCCGAGCAGTACTTC.

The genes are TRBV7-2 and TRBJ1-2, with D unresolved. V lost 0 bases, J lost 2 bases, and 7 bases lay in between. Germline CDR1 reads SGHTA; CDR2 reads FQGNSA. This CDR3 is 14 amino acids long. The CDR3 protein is CASSLASGNYGYTF. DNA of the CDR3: TGTGCCAGCAGCTTAGCGTCGGGGAACTATGGCTACACCTTC.

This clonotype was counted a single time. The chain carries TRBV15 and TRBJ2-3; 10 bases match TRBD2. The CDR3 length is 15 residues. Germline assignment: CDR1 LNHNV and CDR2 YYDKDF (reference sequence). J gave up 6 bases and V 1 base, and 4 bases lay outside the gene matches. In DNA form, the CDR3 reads TGTGCCACCAGCAGAGTTAGCGGGGGGCGGGATACGCAGTATTTT. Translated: CATSRVSGGRDTQYF.

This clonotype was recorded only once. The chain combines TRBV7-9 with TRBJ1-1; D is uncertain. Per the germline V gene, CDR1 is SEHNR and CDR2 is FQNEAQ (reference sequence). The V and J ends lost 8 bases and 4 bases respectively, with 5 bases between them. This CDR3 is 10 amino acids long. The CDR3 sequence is CASQVTEAFF. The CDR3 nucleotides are TGTGCCAGCCAAGTCACTGAAGCTTTCTTT.

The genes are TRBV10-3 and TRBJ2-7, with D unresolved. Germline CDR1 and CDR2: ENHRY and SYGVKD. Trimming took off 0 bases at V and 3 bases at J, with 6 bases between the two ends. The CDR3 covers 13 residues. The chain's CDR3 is CAISESNRYEQYF. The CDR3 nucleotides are TGTGCCATCAGTGAGTCGAACCGCTACGAGCAGTACTTC.

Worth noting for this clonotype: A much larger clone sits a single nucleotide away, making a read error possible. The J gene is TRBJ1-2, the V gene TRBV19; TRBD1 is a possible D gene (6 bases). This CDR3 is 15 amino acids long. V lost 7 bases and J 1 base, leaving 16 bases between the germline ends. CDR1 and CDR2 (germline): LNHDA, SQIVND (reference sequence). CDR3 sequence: CASTPSQGLNYGYTF. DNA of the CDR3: TGTGCCAGTACCCCATCACAGGGCCTTAACTATGGCTACACCTTC. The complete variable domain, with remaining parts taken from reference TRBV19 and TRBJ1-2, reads DGGITQSPKYLFRKEGQNVTLSCEQNLNHDAMYWYRQDPGQGLRLIYYSQIVNDFQKGDIAEGYSVSREKKESFPLTVTSAQKNPTAFYLCASTPSQGLNYGYTFGSGTRLTVV.

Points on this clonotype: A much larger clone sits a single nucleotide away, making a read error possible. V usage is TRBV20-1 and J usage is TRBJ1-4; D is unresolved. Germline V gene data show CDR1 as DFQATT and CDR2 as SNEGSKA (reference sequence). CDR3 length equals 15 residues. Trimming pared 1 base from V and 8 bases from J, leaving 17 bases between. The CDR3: CSARGRSPISEKLFF. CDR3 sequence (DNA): TGCAGTGCTAGAGGTCGCTCCCCGATATCAGAAAAACTGTTTTTT.

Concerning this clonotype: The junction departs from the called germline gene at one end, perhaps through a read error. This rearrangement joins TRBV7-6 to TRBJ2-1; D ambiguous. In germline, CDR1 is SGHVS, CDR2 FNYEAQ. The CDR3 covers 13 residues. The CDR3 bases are TGCGCCAGCAGCCAAGGGAACTACAATGAGCAGTTCTTC. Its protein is CASSQGNYNEQFF.